This record covers a single TCR beta chain. This sample is drawn from a study of control samples from healthy donors and cancer patients. TCRdb's table, derived via immunoSEQ multiplex PCR, lists solely in-frame clones and lacks some. Found here are tens of thousands of clones, 75% to 95% of them singletons; the top ten hold approximately 12%. This clonotype was obtained from a man aged 45-65 years with lung cancer. Sequenced sample: PBMCs.

The CDR3 coding sequence is TGCGCCAGCAGCACCGGACAGAGCACAGATACGCAGTATTTT. Translating it yields CASSTGQSTDTQYF. The chain combines TRBV5-1 with TRBJ2-3, with a possible D match to TRBD1 (6 bases). Per germline, CDR1 SGHRS and CDR2 YFSETQ. This CDR3 spans 14 amino acids. Trimming pared 4 bases from V and 0 bases from J, leaving 9 bases between. Together with reference TRBV5-1 and TRBJ2-3, the CDR3 gives the full variable domain: KAGVTQTPRYLIKTRGQQVTLSCSPISGHRSVSWYQQTPGQGLQFLFEYFSETQRNKGNFPGRFSGRQFSNSRSEMNVSTLELGDSALYLCASSTGQSTDTQYFGPGTRLTVL.